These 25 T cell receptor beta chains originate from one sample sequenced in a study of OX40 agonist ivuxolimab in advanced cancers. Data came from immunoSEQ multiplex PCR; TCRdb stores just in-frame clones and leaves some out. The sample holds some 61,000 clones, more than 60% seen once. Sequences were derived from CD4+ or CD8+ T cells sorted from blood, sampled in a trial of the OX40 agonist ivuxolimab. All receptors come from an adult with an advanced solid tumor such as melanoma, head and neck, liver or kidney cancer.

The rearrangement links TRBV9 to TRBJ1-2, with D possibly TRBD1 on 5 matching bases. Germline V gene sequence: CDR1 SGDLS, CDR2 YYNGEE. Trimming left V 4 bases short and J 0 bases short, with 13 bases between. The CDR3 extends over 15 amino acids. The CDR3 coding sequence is TGTGCCAGCAGCCTAGAGCAGGGAACTAACTATGGCTACACCTTC. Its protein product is CASSLEQGTNYGYTF.

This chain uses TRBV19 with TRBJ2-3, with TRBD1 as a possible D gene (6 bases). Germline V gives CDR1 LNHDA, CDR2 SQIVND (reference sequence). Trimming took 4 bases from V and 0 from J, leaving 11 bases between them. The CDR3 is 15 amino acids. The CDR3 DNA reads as TGTGCCAGTAGTAAACAGGGTTACAGCACAGATACGCAGTATTTT. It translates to CASSKQGYSTDTQYF.

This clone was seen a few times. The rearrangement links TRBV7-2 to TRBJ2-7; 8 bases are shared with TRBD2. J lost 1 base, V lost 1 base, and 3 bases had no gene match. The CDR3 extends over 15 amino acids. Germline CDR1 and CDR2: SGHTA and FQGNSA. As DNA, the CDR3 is TGTGCCAGCAGCTTAGGGAGCGGGGGTTCCTACGAGCAGTACTTC. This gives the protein CASSLGSGGSYEQYF.

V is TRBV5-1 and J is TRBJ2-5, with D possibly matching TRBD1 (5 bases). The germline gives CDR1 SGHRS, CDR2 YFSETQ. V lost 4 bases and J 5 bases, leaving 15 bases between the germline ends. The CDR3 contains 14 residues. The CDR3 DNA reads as TGCGCCAGCAGCCCCTTTTTGGGGCGGGAGACCCAGTACTTC. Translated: CASSPFLGRETQYF. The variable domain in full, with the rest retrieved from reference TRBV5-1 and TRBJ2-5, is KAGVTQTPRYLIKTRGQQVTLSCSPISGHRSVSWYQQTPGQGLQFLFEYFSETQRNKGNFPGRFSGRQFSNSRSEMNVSTLELGDSALYLCASSPFLGRETQYFGPGTRLLVL.

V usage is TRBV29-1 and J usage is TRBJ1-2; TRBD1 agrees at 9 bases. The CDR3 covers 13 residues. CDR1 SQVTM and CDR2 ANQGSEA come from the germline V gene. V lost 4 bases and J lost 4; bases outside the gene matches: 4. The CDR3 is CSVVTGQGYGYTF. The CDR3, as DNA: TGCAGCGTTGTGACGGGACAGGGCTATGGCTACACCTTC.

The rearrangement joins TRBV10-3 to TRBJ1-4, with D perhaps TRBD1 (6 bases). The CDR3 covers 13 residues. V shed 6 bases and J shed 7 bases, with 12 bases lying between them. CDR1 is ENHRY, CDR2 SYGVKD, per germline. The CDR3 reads CAISRQEAEKLFF. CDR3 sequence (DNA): TGTGCCATCAGCAGACAGGAGGCTGAAAAACTGTTTTTT.

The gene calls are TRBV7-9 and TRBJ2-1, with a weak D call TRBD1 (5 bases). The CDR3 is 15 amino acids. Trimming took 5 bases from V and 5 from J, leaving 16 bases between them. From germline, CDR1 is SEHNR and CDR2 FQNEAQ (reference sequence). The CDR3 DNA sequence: TGTGCCAGCAGCGTTAGAACGACAGAGAACAATGAGCAGTTCTTC. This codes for CASSVRTTENNEQFF.

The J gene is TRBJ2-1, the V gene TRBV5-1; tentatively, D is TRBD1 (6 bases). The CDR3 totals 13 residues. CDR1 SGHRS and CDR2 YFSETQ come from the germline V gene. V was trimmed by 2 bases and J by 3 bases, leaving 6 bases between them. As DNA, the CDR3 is TGCGCCAGCAGCTTACAGGGCTACAATGAGCAGTTCTTC. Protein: CASSLQGYNEQFF.

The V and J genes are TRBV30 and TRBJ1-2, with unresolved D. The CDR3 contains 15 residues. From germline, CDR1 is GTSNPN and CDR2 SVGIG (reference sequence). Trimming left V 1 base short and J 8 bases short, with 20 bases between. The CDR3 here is CAWSANRRVFGGYTF. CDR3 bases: TGTGCCTGGAGTGCAAACCGGCGGGTTTTTGGAGGCTACACCTTC.

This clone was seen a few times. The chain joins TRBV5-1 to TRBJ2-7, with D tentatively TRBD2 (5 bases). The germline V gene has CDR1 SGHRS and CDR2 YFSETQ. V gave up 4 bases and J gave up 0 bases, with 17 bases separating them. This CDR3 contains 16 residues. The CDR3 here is CASSIGAGSFSYEQYF. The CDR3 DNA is TGCGCCAGCAGCATAGGAGCTGGGAGCTTCTCCTACGAGCAGTACTTC.

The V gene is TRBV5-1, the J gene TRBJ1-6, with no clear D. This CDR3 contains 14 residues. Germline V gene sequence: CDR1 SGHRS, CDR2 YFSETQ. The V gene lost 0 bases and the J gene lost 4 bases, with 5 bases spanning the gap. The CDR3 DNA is TGCGCCAGCAGCTTGGGCGGTTATAATTCACCCCTCCACTTT. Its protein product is CASSLGGYNSPLHF.

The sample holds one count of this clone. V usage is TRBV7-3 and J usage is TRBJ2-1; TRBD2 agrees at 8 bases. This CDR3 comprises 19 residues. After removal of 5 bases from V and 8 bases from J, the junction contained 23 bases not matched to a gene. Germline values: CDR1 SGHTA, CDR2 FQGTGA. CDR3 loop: CASSPSGLDAGGPRDEQFF. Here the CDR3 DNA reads TGTGCCAGCAGCCCTTCGGGACTAGACGCCGGAGGGCCTCGGGATGAGCAGTTCTTC.

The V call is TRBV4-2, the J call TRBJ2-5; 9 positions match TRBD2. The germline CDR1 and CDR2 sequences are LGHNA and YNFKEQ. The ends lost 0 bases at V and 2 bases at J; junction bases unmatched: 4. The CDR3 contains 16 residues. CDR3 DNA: TGTGCCAGCAGCCAAGATTGGACTAGCGTGCAAGAGACCCAGTACTTC. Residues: CASSQDWTSVQETQYF.

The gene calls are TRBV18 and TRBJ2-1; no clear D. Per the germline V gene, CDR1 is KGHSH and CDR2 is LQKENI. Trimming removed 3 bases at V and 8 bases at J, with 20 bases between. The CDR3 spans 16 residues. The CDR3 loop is CASSPQEGIKVDEQFF. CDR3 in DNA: TGTGCCAGCTCACCGCAAGAAGGCATCAAGGTCGATGAGCAGTTCTTC.

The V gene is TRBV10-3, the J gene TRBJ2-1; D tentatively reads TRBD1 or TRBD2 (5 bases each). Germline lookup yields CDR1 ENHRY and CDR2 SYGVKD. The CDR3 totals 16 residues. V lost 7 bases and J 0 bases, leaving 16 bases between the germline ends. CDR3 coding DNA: TGTGCCATCACCCAGGGACGGTTGAGCTCCTACAATGAGCAGTTCTTC. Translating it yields CAITQGRLSSYNEQFF.

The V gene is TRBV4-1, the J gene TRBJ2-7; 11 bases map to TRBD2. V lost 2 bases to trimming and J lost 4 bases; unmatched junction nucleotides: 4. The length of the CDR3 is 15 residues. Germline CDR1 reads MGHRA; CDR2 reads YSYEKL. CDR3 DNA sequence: TGCGCCAGCAGCCAAACTAGCGGGGGCCTATACGAGCAGTACTTC. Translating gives CASSQTSGGLYEQYF.

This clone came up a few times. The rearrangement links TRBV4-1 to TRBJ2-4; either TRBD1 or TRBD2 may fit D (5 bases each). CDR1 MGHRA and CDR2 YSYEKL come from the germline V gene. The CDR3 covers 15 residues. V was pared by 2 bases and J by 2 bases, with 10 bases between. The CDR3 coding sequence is TGCGCCAGCAGCCAACCGGGGCGGACCAAAAACATTCAGTACTTC. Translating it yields CASSQPGRTKNIQYF.

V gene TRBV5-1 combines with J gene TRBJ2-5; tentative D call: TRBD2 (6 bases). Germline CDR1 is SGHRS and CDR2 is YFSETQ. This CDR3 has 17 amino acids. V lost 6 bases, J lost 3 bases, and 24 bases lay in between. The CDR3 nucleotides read TGCGCCAGCACCAAGGATCGGGCCGCGGGGCCGGAAGAGACCCAGTACTTC. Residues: CASTKDRAAGPEETQYF.

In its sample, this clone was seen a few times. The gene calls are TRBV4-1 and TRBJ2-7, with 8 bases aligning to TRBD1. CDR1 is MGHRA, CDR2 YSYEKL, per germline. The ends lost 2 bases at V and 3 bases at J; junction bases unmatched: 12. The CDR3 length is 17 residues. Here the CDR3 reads CASSQLLGQGGGYEQYF. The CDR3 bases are TGCGCCAGCAGCCAACTCCTAGGACAGGGTGGAGGCTACGAGCAGTACTTC.

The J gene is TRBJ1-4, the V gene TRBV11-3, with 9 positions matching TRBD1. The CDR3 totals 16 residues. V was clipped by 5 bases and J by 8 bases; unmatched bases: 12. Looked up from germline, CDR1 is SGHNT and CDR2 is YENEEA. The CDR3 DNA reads TGTGCCAGCAGCCCCCGTGGGACAGGGTATGGAGAAAAACTGTTTTTT. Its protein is CASSPRGTGYGEKLFF.

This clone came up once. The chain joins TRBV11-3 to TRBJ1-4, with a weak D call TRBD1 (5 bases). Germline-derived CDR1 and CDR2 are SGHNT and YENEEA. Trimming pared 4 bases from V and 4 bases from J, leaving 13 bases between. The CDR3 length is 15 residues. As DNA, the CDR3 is TGTGCCAGCAGCTCCCGGGACGGCAATAATGAAAAACTGTTTTTT. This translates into CASSSRDGNNEKLFF.

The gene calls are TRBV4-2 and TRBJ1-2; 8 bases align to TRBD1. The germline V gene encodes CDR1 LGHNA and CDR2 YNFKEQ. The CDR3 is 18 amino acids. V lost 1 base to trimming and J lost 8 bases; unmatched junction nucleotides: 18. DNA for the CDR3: TGTGCCAGCAGCCAAGCCTACAAGGACAGGGCGCGATTGGACGGCTACACCTTC. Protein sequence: CASSQAYKDRARLDGYTF.

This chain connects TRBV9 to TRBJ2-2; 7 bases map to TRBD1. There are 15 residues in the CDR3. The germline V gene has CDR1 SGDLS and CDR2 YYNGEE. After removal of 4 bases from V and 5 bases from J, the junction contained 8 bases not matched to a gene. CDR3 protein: CASSWTGSLTGELFF. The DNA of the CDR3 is TGTGCCAGCAGCTGGACAGGCAGCCTAACCGGGGAGCTGTTTTTT. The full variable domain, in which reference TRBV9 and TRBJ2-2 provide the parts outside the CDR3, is DSGVTQTPKHLITATGQRVTLRCSPRSGDLSVYWYQQSLDQGLQFLIQYYNGEERAKGNILERFSAQQFPDLHSELNLSSLELGDSALYFCASSWTGSLTGELFFGEGSRLTVL.

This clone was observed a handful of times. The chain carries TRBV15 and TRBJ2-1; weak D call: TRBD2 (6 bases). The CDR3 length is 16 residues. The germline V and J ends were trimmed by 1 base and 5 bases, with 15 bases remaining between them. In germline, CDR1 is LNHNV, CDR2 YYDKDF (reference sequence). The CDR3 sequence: CATSRVSGLINNEQFF. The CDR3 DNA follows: TGTGCCACCAGCAGAGTCTCGGGACTGATAAACAATGAGCAGTTCTTC.

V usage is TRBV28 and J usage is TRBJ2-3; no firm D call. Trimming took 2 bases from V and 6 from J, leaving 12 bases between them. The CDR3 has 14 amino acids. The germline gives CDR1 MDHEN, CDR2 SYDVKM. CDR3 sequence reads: CASSLLLGGDTQYF. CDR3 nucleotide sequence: TGTGCCAGCAGTTTACTTTTGGGTGGGGATACGCAGTATTTT.